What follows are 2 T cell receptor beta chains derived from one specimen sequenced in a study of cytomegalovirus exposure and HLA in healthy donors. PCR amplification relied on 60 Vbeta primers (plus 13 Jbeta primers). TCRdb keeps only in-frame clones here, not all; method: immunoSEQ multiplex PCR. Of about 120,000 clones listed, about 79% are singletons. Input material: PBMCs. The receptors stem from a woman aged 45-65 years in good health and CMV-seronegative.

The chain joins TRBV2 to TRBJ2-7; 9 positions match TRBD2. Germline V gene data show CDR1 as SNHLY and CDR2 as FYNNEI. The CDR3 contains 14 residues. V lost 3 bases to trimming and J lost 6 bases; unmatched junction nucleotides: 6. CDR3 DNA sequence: TGTGCCAGCAGTGAGGGGTTAGCGGGAGCCGAGCAGTACTTC. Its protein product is CASSEGLAGAEQYF.

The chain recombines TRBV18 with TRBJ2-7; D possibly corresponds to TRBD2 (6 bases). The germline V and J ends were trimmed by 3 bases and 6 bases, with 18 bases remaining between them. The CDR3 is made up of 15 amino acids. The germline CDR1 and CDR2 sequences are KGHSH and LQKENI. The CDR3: CASSPPLGGTSEQYF. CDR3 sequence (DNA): TGTGCCAGCTCACCCCCCCTTGGGGGGACCAGCGAGCAGTACTTC.